This is a list of T cell receptor beta chains from one sample in a study of T cell responses to AZD1222 COVID-19 vaccine. Data came from immunoSEQ multiplex PCR; TCRdb stores just in-frame clones and leaves some out. The table has about 60,000 clones, approximately 85% seen once. The sequences come from peripheral blood, collected on day 0 of MenACWY control vaccination. The source of these receptors is an adult in good health. Both conserved end residues are part of each CDR3.

V	J	CDR3
TRBV28	TRBJ1-6	CASRGADNSPLHF
TRBV4-3	TRBJ2-7	CASSQPDREVYEQYF
TRBV19	TRBJ2-5	CASSPTGTAQETQYF
TRBV6-2/TRBV6-3	TRBJ1-1	CASSTGGVSEAFF
TRBV28	TRBJ2-2	CASSVTGGGGTGELFF
TRBV5-1	TRBJ2-1	CASSLGGTTAYNEQFF
TRBV7-9	TRBJ2-7	CASSLVAGQTYEQYF
TRBV19	TRBJ2-7	CASSTLGAGAAEQYF
TRBV3-1/TRBV3-2	TRBJ2-3	CASSRLLAGPTDTQYF
TRBV19	TRBJ2-7	CASSSLASYEQYF
TRBV7-2	TRBJ2-5	CASSWTGLETQYF
TRBV29-1	TRBJ2-2	CSVNGRGTGELFF
TRBV19	TRBJ2-1	CASSARLSGNEQFF
TRBV12-3/TRBV12-4	TRBJ1-5	CASSLGLGQPQHF
TRBV6-5	TRBJ2-7	CASRTVAGGLHEQYF
TRBV11-2	TRBJ2-7	CASSTGLAGYLGEQYF
TRBV30	TRBJ1-5	CAWSAPGQGNQPQHF
TRBV6-5	TRBJ1-1	CASSPPHQGAGEAFF
TRBV7-9	TRBJ1-1	CASRRGAAMNTEAFF
TRBV21-1	TRBJ2-4	CASSKGRRLAKNIQYF
TRBV28	TRBJ2-1	CASNPVAGTNNEQFF
TRBV5-1	TRBJ2-7	CASSQGQTYEQYF
TRBV3-1/TRBV3-2	TRBJ1-6	CASSPKRERSPLHF
TRBV5-1	TRBJ2-5	CASSWDRGLETQYF
TRBV4-3	TRBJ2-7	CASSQDSSATYEQYF
TRBV27	TRBJ2-2	CASSFFRQGGAGELFF
TRBV5-1	TRBJ1-2	CASSQDGRSNYGYTF
TRBV19	TRBJ2-3	CASRGGFSGTDTQYF
TRBV29-1	TRBJ1-1	CSVEAGSARSTEAFF
TRBV3-1/TRBV3-2	TRBJ2-7	CASSQTGGWEQYF
TRBV7-8	TRBJ2-7	CASSLGQGGAYEQYF
TRBV28	TRBJ2-7	CASSLWGGGSYEQYF
TRBV5-6	TRBJ1-5	CASSLWGREGQPQHF
TRBV19	TRBJ1-2	CASKSAGQAANYGYTF
TRBV6-2/TRBV6-3	TRBJ1-1	CASSLRQGAFMNTEAFF
TRBV9	TRBJ1-4	CASSVSPLLNEKLFF
TRBV2	TRBJ2-6	CASSDGVDGANVLTF
TRBV6-5	TRBJ1-6	CASSSNGDSPLHF
TRBV18	TRBJ2-6	CASSPQGVTSGANVLTF
TRBV21-1	TRBJ1-2	CASSKGTRVNYGYTF
TRBV18	TRBJ2-5	CASSPGMGPETQYF
TRBV3-1/TRBV3-2	TRBJ1-2	CASSLEDTGGYTF
TRBV5-6	TRBJ2-2	CASSSGTGGPGELFF
TRBV3-1/TRBV3-2	TRBJ1-5	CASSQEHQPQHF
TRBV6-5	TRBJ2-7	CASRPTGGYEQYF
TRBV3-1/TRBV3-2	TRBJ2-2	CASRSLAGGNTGELFF
TRBV15	TRBJ2-1	CATSREGGGSPNEQFF
TRBV7-2	TRBJ2-1	CASSPTSGRVNEQFF
TRBV5-6	TRBJ1-2	CASSYIGQGAGYTF
TRBV9	TRBJ2-7	CASSLGQNYEQYF
TRBV11-3	TRBJ2-5	CASSLHRGETQYF
TRBV6-5	TRBJ1-1	CASSLLPQGPTEAFF
TRBV11-2	TRBJ1-2	CASSLGGTDGYTF